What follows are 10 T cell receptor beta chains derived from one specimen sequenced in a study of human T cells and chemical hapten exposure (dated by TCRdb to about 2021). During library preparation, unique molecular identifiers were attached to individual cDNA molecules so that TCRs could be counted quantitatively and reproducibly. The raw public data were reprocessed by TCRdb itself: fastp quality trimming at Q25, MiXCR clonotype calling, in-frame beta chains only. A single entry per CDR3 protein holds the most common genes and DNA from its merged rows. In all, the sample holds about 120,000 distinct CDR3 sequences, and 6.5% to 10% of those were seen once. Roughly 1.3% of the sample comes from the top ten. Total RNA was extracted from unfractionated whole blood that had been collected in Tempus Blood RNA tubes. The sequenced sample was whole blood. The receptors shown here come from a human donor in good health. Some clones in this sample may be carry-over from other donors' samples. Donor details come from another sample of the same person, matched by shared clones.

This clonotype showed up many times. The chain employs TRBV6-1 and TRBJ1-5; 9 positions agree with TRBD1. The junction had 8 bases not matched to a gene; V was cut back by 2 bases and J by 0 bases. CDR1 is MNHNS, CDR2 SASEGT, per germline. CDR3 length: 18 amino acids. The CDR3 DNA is TGTGCCAGCAGTGAAAGGGAAGGGACAGGGAATAGCAATCAGCCCCAGCATTTT. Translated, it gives CASSEREGTGNSNQPQHF.

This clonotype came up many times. As DNA, the CDR3 is TGTGCCAGCAATACAGGGGGCTCGGACACCATATATTTT. It yields the protein CASNTGGSDTIYF. The chain is built from TRBV21-1 and TRBJ1-3; the D call in the table, TRBD1, was not verified against the DNA. TRBV21-1 is assigned pseudogene status. The CDR3 covers 13 residues.

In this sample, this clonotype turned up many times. The CDR3 sequence: CASSLRDSYEQYF. Here the CDR3 DNA reads TGTGCCAGCAGCTTACGAGATTCCTACGAGCAGTACTTC. The chain couples TRBV11-2 to TRBJ2-7; D remains unclear. The CDR3 totals 13 residues. The V gene's germline CDR1 is SGHAT and CDR2 FQNNGV. V lost 2 bases and J 1 base, leaving 6 bases between the germline ends.

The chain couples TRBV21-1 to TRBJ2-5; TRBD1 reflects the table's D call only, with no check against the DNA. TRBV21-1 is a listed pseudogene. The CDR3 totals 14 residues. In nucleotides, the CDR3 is TGTGCCAGCAGCAAAGCGGACAGCACCGAGACCCAGTACTTC. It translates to CASSKADSTETQYF.

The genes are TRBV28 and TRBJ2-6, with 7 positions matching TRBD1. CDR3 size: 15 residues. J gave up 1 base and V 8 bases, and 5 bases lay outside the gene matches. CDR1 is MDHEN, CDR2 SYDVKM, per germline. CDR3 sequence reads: CASGYRGSGANVLTF. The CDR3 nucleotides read TGTGCCAGCGGATACAGGGGATCTGGGGCCAACGTCCTGACTTTC.

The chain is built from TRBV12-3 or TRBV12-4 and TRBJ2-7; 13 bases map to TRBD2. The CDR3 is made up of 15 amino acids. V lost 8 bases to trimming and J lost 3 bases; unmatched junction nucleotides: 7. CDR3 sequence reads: CASSRTSGRLYEQYF. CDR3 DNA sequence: TGTGCCAGCTCACGGACTAGCGGGAGACTCTACGAGCAGTACTTC.

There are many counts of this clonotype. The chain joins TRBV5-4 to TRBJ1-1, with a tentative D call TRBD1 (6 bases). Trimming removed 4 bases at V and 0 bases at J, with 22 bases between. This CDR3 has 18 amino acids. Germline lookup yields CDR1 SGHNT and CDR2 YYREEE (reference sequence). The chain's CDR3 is CASSASPNRGALNTEAFF. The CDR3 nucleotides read TGTGCCAGCAGCGCTTCCCCAAATCGGGGGGCCCTGAACACTGAAGCTTTCTTT.

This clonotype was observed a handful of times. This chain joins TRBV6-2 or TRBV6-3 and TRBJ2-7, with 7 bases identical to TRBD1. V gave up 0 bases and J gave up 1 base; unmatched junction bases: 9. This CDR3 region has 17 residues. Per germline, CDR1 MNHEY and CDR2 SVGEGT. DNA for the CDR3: TGTGCCAGCAGTTACTCCCCAACAGGGGCCATTTCCTACGAGCAGTACTTC. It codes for CASSYSPTGAISYEQYF.

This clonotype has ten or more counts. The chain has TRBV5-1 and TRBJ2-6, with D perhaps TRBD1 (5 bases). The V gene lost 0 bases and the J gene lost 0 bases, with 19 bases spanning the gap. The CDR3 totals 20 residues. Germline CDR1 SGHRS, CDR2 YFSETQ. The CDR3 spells CASSLASLAGSSSGANVLTF. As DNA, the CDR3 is TGCGCCAGCAGCTTGGCCTCCTTGGCAGGGTCTAGCTCTGGGGCCAACGTCCTGACTTTC. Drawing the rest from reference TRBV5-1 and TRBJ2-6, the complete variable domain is KAGVTQTPRYLIKTRGQQVTLSCSPISGHRSVSWYQQTPGQGLQFLFEYFSETQRNKGNFPGRFSGRQFSNSRSEMNVSTLELGDSALYLCASSLASLAGSSSGANVLTFGAGSRLTVL.

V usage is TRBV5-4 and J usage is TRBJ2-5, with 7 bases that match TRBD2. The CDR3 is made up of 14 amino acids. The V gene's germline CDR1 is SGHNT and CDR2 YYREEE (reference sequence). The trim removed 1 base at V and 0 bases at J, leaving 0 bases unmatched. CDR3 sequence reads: CASSLLADQETQYF. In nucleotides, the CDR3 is TGTGCCAGCAGCTTGCTAGCGGACCAAGAGACCCAGTACTTC.